Below are 7 T cell receptor beta chains sequenced from a single sample in a study of beta chain features in type 1 diabetes listed by TCRdb under 2018. The library came from the immunoSEQ multiplex PCR assay. All of the isolated RNA was reverse transcribed with the High Capacity cDNA Reverse Transcription Kit, so expressed TCRB transcripts were sequenced. TCRdb obtained this table from immuneACCESS and retained in-frame rearrangements with V and J assigned. These tables miss some clones; where compared with another copy, unresolved V genes account for less than half of the shortfall, and the remainder is unexplained. This sample has just over 450,000 clones in its table, and about 32% of those were observed once. The ten biggest clones cover more than 0.055% of the sample. Sequenced: naive CD4+ T cells from blood. The cell subset or site label for this specimen denotes: true naive CD4+ T cells. The receptors were sampled from a man aged 18 to 30 in good health.

V gene TRBV29-1 combines with J gene TRBJ2-1; D gene uncertain. The length of the CDR3 is 14 residues. V was pared by 6 bases and J by 0 bases, with 12 bases between. Germline CDR1 and CDR2: SQVTM and ANQGSEA. The CDR3 sequence is CSVRFQSSYNEQFF. For the CDR3, the DNA is TGCAGCGTCCGGTTTCAGAGCTCCTACAATGAGCAGTTCTTC.

The CDR3 DNA follows: TGTGCCACTACCGGCAGGGGGCCGGATGGCTACACCTTC. Protein sequence: CATTGRGPDGYTF. The V and J genes are TRBV10-3 and TRBJ1-2; TRBD1 aligns across 8 bases. The CDR3 has 13 residues. Germline CDR1 reads ENHRY; CDR2 reads SYGVKD. The J segment lost 6 bases and the V segment lost 10 bases, leaving 10 bases of the junction unmatched.

In its sample, this clone was seen a few times. The DNA of the CDR3 is TGCAGCGTTGAAGGGGGGACCGAAAACATTCAGTACTTC. Its translation is CSVEGGTENIQYF. The chain joins TRBV29-1 to TRBJ2-4; D possibly uses TRBD1 or TRBD2 (5 bases each). There are 13 residues in the CDR3. V lost 1 base, J lost 5 bases, and 9 bases lay in between. CDR1 and CDR2 (germline): SQVTM, ANQGSEA.

The chain has TRBV4-2 and TRBJ2-6; D may be TRBD1 (5 bases). CDR3 length equals 18 residues. CDR1 is LGHNA and CDR2 is YNFKEQ in the germline V gene. Trimming removed 0 bases from V and 0 bases from J, with 12 bases in between. CDR3 protein: CASSQEPLRASGANVLTF. CDR3 sequence (DNA): TGTGCCAGCAGCCAAGAACCCCTCAGGGCCTCTGGGGCCAACGTCCTGACTTTC.

The J gene is TRBJ2-5, the V gene TRBV2; D not resolved. Germline V gene data show CDR1 as SNHLY and CDR2 as FYNNEI. This CDR3 region has 11 residues. V was pared by 4 bases and J by 8 bases, with 8 bases between. CDR3 sequence: CASSVWETQYF. The CDR3 region has the DNA TGTGCCAGCAGTGTATGGGAAACCCAGTACTTC.

This clone was seen a handful of times. The rearrangement uses TRBV15 and TRBJ2-7; 9 nucleotides match TRBD1. V was clipped by 1 base and J by 2 bases; unmatched bases: 3. Germline V gene data show CDR1 as LNHNV and CDR2 as YYDKDF (reference sequence). The CDR3 contains 15 residues. The CDR3 region has the DNA TGTGCCACCAGCAGAGGGGGGACAGGGCCCTACGAGCAGTACTTC. It is translated as CATSRGGTGPYEQYF.

The chain combines TRBV7-8 with TRBJ2-7, with unresolved D. Trimming shortened V by 1 base and J by 0 bases, and 13 bases separated the two germline ends. This CDR3 region has 16 residues. CDR1 and CDR2 from the germline V gene are SGHVS and FQNEAQ. CDR3 nucleotides: TGTGCCAGCAGCTTAGGTGTCGCGTCGAGCTCCTACGAGCAGTACTTC. Amino acids: CASSLGVASSSYEQYF.